Below, one T cell receptor beta chain is given with its context. This entry is derived from a study of blood T cell repertoires in COVID-19. Overall study context: COVID-19 samples, acute and convalescent, were from the United States, Italy and Spain. PBMCs, B-cell-depleted T cells, or T cells were the source of the cDNA or gDNA that made up the material.

As originally analysed: Scientists estimated how many nucleated cells there were by amplifying reference gene primers. Some clones are missing from TCRdb's copy, which holds only in-frame ones; the method was immunoSEQ multiplex PCR. D and trimming were read from the DNA, whereas the V and J calls and clone size are those reported in that table. The table has 59,000 or so clones, roughly 85% seen once. Between the trimmed V and J ends, which lost 7 bases and 5 bases, there was a span of 20 bases. This CDR3 spans 15 amino acids. The V gene's germline CDR1 is LNHDA and CDR2 SQIVND (reference sequence).

The chain is built from TRBV19 and TRBJ1-1; the D gene is possibly TRBD1 (6 bases). The sample consisted of peripheral blood. This TCR came from a human donor in a cohort sampled during active COVID-19. DNA for the CDR3: TGTGCCAGTATCCACCCCGGGGGGGCGAGGACTGAAGCTTTCTTT. This translates into CASIHPGGARTEAFF. Variable domain in full (rest from reference TRBV19 and TRBJ1-1): DGGITQSPKYLFRKEGQNVTLSCEQNLNHDAMYWYRQDPGQGLRLIYYSQIVNDFQKGDIAEGYSVSREKKESFPLTVTSAQKNPTAFYLCASIHPGGARTEAFFGQGTRLTVV.